This T cell receptor beta chain was sequenced for a study of control samples from healthy donors and cancer patients (dated by TCRdb to the early 2020s). As to this clone: The specificity of this receptor is unknown. No per-base quality is available; no much larger clone lies one base away.

Preparation of the library involved the immunoSEQ multiplex PCR assay. The table comes from immuneACCESS by way of TCRdb, which keeps in-frame sequences with V and J called. Part of the clones is missing from these tables; in studies checked, under half for an unresolved V gene and the rest for unknown reasons. For this sample the table gives tens of thousands of clones, of which about 89% were detected only once. Jointly, the top ten make up 2% to 2.5% of the sample. The sequence derives from a woman aged 45-60 years with head and neck cancer. Sequencing was done on a sample of PBMCs.

The DNA sequence reads TGTGCCAGCAGCTCTTCCGGGACGACCACAGATACGCAGTATTTT. It translates to CASSSSGTTTDTQYF. This sequence uses TRBV7-3 and TRBJ2-3, with the D call tentatively TRBD1 or TRBD2, each fitting 5 bases. CDR1 and CDR2 were assigned from the germline V gene as SGHTA and FQGTGA. Taken from cysteine to phenylalanine, the CDR3 has 15 residues. CDR3 DNA only is kept here, 45 bases in frame from base 1. V is clipped by 4 bases and J by 2 bases, and the sequence between their germline boundaries is 13 bases long.